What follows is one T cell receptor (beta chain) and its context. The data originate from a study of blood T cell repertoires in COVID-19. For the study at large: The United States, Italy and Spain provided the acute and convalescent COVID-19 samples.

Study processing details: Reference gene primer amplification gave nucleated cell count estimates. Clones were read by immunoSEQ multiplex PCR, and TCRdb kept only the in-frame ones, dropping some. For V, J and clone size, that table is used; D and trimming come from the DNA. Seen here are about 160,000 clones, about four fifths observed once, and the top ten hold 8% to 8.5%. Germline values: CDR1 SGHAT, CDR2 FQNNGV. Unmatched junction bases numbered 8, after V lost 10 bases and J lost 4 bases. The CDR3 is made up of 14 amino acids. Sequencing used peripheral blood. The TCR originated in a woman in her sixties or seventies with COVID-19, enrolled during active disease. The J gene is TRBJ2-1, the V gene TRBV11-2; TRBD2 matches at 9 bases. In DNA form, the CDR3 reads TGTGCCACTTCGACTAGCGGAGATTACAATGAGCAGTTCTTC. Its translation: CATSTSGDYNEQFF.